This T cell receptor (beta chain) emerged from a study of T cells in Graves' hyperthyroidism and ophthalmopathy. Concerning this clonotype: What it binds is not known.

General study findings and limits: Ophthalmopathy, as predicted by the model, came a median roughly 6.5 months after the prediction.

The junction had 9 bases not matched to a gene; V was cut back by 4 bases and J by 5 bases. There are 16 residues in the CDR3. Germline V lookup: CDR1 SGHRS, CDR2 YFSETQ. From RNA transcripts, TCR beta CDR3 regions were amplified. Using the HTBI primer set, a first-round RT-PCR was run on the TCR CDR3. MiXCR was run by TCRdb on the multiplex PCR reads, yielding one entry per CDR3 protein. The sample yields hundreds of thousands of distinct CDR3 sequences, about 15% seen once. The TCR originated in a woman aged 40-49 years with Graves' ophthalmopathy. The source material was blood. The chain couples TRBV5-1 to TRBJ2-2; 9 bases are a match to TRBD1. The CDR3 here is CASSLRDRAGTGELFF. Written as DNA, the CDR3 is TGCGCCAGCAGCCTCCGGGACAGGGCAGGAACCGGGGAGCTGTTTTTT.